The subject of this entry is one T cell receptor (beta chain). Antigen: not known. A CD45RA+ naive subset and a CD45RA-negative memory subset were split from CD4+ cells. The record originates from a study of shared clonotypes between healthy human individuals. Findings of the study overall: Clonotypes which were not shared had lower generation probabilities than clonotypes that all four donors shared.

Some clones are missing from TCRdb's copy, which holds only in-frame ones; the method was immunoSEQ multiplex PCR. The repertoire holds about 730,000 clones, with just under 75% as singletons. V dropped 1 base and J dropped 10 bases, with 16 bases sitting between them. CDR1 is SQVTM, CDR2 ANQGSEA, per germline. CDR3 size: 14 residues. This clonotype was obtained from a woman in her twenties or thirties in good health. Specimen: memory CD4+ T cells sorted from blood. The sample's subset: CD45RA-negative fraction. The chain has TRBV29-1 and TRBJ1-4; no firm D call. CDR3 sequence reads: CSVEGLAQGSKLFF. DNA for the CDR3: TGCAGCGTTGAAGGGTTGGCTCAAGGTTCAAAACTGTTTTTT.